Listed here are 8 T cell receptor beta chains from one sample, sequenced in a study of blood T cell repertoires in COVID-19. Measured with immunoSEQ multiplex PCR; TCRdb has only the in-frame clones, and not every one. The sample includes about 40,000 clones, about 80% of them seen just once. What was sequenced was peripheral blood. The source is a woman aged 55-69 years with acute or convalescent COVID-19.

This chain joins TRBV18 and TRBJ1-3, with a possible D match to TRBD1 (6 bases). Trimming left V 3 bases short and J 0 bases short, with 9 bases between. The CDR3 runs to 15 residues. CDR1 KGHSH and CDR2 LQKENI come from the germline V gene. As DNA, the CDR3 is TGTGCCAGCTCACCGGACAGAAGCTCTGGAAACACCATATATTTT. Its translation: CASSPDRSSGNTIYF.

The CDR3 region is CASSAVGGANYGYTF. The CDR3 DNA sequence: TGTGCCAGCAGCGCGGTCGGGGGAGCCAACTATGGCTACACCTTC. The chain employs TRBV9 and TRBJ1-2; D perhaps matches TRBD1 (5 bases). The germline CDR1 and CDR2 sequences are SGDLS and YYNGEE. This CDR3 spans 15 amino acids. Trimming stripped 3 bases from V and 2 bases from J, with 14 bases between.

The V call is TRBV7-8, the J call TRBJ2-7; TRBD2 is a possible D gene (6 bases). The CDR3 contains 15 residues. CDR1 and CDR2 (germline): SGHVS, FQNEAQ. V dropped 2 bases and J dropped 0 bases, with 11 bases sitting between them. The CDR3 sequence: CASSLFSGFSYEQYF. CDR3 nucleotide sequence: TGTGCCAGCAGCTTATTTAGCGGATTCTCCTACGAGCAGTACTTC.

This clone was counted a few times. The rearrangement links TRBV11-2 to TRBJ1-3, with D unclear. Trimming took off 8 bases at V and 0 bases at J, with 20 bases between the two ends. The CDR3 is 17 amino acids. CDR1 and CDR2 from the germline V gene are SGHAT and FQNNGV. The DNA of the CDR3 is TGTGCCAGCGGAAAATTAAGAGGCGCGGGCTCTGGAAACACCATATATTTT. It translates to CASGKLRGAGSGNTIYF.

The chain uses TRBV9 and TRBJ1-1; D gene unclear. Germline CDR1 and CDR2: SGDLS and YYNGEE. The germline V and J ends were trimmed by 4 bases and 5 bases, with 12 bases remaining between them. This CDR3 spans 13 amino acids. CDR3 residues: CASSSRTRTEAFF. The CDR3, as DNA: TGTGCCAGCAGCTCACGTACGAGGACTGAAGCTTTCTTT.

The chain uses TRBV4-1 and TRBJ1-2; 9 bases fit TRBD1. The germline gives CDR1 MGHRA, CDR2 YSYEKL. V lost 0 bases to trimming and J lost 4 bases; unmatched junction nucleotides: 6. This CDR3 spans 16 amino acids. The CDR3 here is CASSQDPAGQGYGYTF. The DNA for the CDR3 is TGCGCCAGCAGCCAAGATCCAGCGGGACAGGGCTATGGCTACACCTTC.

The rearrangement joins TRBV6-5 to TRBJ2-7; D possibly corresponds to TRBD2 (6 bases). This CDR3 is built from 11 residues. Germline V gene lookup returns CDR1 MNHEY and CDR2 SVGAGI. Trimming cost V 10 bases and J 4 bases, with 11 bases left between them. In DNA form, the CDR3 reads TGTGCCACCAGGAGCGGGTACGAGCAGTACTTC. As protein: CATRSGYEQYF.

CDR3 DNA sequence: TGCAGCGTGCTGCCCACAGGGATCTCCTACGAGCAGTACTTC. Residues: CSVLPTGISYEQYF. The chain is built from TRBV29-1 and TRBJ2-7, with a weak D call TRBD1 (6 bases). The ends were cut back, 6 bases at V and 0 bases at J, with 15 bases in the middle. Germline lookup yields CDR1 SQVTM and CDR2 ANQGSEA. The CDR3 loop spans 14 amino acids.